This T cell receptor (beta chain) was sequenced during a study of beta chain features in type 1 diabetes. At the level of the study: Cell yields, gender and age were comparable in patients and healthy donors. Study-wide results and caveats: Small HLA sub-analyses could not settle whether HLA shapes TCRB rearrangement. All four CD4+ subsets from Type 1 diabetes patients carried moderately but significantly shorter TCRB CDR3s.

V trimming: 3 bases; J trimming: 4 bases; junction bases outside the gene matches: 4. Germline V gene data show CDR1 as MNHNS and CDR2 as SASEGT. The CDR3 totals 15 residues. As concerns this clone: What it recognizes is unknown.

Expressed TCRB transcripts were sequenced, since all the RNA that had been isolated was reverse transcribed. The data were produced by immunoSEQ multiplex PCR, yet TCRdb's version contains in-frame clones alone and is incomplete. The table has 200,000 to 250,000 clones, over 11% seen once. The receptor comes from a man younger than 40 with type 1 diabetes. The V and J genes are TRBV6-1 and TRBJ1-2, with 11 bases matching TRBD1. The sequencing sample was made of naive CD4+ T cells from blood. The CDR3 region has the DNA TGTGCCAGCAGTGAGCGGACAGGGGGCGGCTATGGCTACACCTTC. Protein sequence: CASSERTGGGYGYTF.